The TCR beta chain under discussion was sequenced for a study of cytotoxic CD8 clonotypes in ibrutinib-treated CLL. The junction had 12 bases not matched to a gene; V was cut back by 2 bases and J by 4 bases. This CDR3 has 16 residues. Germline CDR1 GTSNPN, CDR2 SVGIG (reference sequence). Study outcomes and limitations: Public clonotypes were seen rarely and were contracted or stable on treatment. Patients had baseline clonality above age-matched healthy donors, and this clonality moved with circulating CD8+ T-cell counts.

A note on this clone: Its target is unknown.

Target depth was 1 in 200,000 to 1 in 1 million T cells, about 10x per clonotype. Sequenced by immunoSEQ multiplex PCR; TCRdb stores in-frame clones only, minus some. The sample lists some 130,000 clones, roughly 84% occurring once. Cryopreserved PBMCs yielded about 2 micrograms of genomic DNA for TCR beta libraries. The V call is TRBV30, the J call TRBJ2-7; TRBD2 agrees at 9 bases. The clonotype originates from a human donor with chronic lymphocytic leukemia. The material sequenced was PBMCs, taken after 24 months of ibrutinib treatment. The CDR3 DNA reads TGTGCCTGGAGTCCCCCGGGCGCGGGGGGGTGGTACGAGCAGTACTTC. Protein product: CAWSPPGAGGWYEQYF.